Shown below are 23 T cell receptor beta chains from a single sample sequenced in a study of identical twins. TCRdb processed the 5' RACE reads anew with MiXCR; each CDR3 protein has one entry. Of 400,000 to 550,000 distinct CDR3 sequences in the sample, 13% to 15% were seen once. This sample was also put to use in a study of yellow fever vaccine responses in identical twins.

Source material: CD4+ T cells sorted from blood. Receptors originate from a woman between 18 and 29 years old in good health.

This clonotype was seen only a few times. The chain joins TRBV20-1 to TRBJ1-5; 7 positions match TRBD1. The V and J ends lost 3 bases and 3 bases, in that order; junction bases with no gene match: 8. Germline-derived CDR1 and CDR2 are DFQATT and SNEGSKA (reference sequence). The CDR3 totals 15 residues. This chain's CDR3 is CSARTGKGLNQPQHF. The CDR3 DNA sequence: TGCAGTGCTAGGACAGGGAAAGGGCTCAATCAGCCCCAGCATTTT.

The chain joins TRBV27 to TRBJ2-4; D not certain. Germline CDR1 and CDR2: MNHEY and SMNVEV (reference sequence). This CDR3 spans 12 amino acids. The CDR3 DNA reads TGTGCTACCCGTGGTGCCAAAAACATTCAGTACTTC. It codes for CATRGAKNIQYF.

This clonotype was counted between two and nine times. The chain employs TRBV29-1 and TRBJ2-1; D remains ambiguous. With 3 bases removed from V and 9 bases from J, the gap between germline ends came to 9 bases. CDR3 length equals 11 residues. Germline CDR1 and CDR2: SQVTM and ANQGSEA. The CDR3 loop reads CSVDIRSEQFF. The CDR3 DNA reads TGCAGCGTTGACATCCGTAGTGAGCAGTTCTTC.

The chain combines TRBV10-3 with TRBJ2-1; unclear D gene. CDR3 length equals 12 residues. V lost 8 bases to trimming and J lost 7 bases, with 12 bases between them. Germline-derived CDR1 and CDR2 are ENHRY and SYGVKD. The CDR3 coding sequence is TGTGCCATCGCTGGAGTATATAATGAGCAGTTCTTC. Its protein product is CAIAGVYNEQFF.

The chain uses TRBV5-4 and TRBJ2-1, with a possible D match to TRBD1 (6 bases). The CDR3 contains 13 residues. Trimming left V 3 bases short and J 9 bases short, with 13 bases between. Germline assignment: CDR1 SGHNT and CDR2 YYREEE (reference sequence). The CDR3 nucleotides are TGTGCCAGCAGCTCAGCAGGGGTCGGTGAGCAGTTCTTC. Translated: CASSSAGVGEQFF.

V gene TRBV20-1 combines with J gene TRBJ2-5; 9 bases are shared with TRBD2. J lost 0 bases, V lost 3 bases, and 11 bases had no gene match. Germline CDR1 is DFQATT and CDR2 is SNEGSKA (reference sequence). The CDR3 consists of 17 residues. CDR3 loop: CSASRPGLATYQETQYF. The DNA for the CDR3 is TGCAGTGCTAGTCGACCGGGACTAGCTACGTACCAAGAGACCCAGTACTTC.

This clonotype was seen at least ten times. The chain employs TRBV7-2 and TRBJ2-1; TRBD2 might be the D (7 bases). CDR3 length equals 14 residues. The V and J ends lost 6 bases and 6 bases respectively, with 15 bases between them. Germline CDR1 reads SGHTA; CDR2 reads FQGNSA. CDR3 in DNA: TGTGCCAGCAGTTCGCGGGGGCTTTCCAATGAGCAGTTCTTC. This translates into CASSSRGLSNEQFF.

The chain couples TRBV7-2 to TRBJ2-3; D unclear. V was trimmed by 0 bases and J by 9 bases, leaving 7 bases between them. Germline values: CDR1 SGHTA, CDR2 FQGNSA. This CDR3 is built from 12 residues. CDR3 loop: CASSLAGWTQYF. CDR3 sequence (DNA): TGTGCCAGCAGCTTAGCAGGGTGGACGCAGTATTTT.

This clonotype was picked up one time. V is TRBV3-1 and J is TRBJ2-1, with 11 bases lining up with TRBD2. The germline gives CDR1 LGHDT, CDR2 YNNKEL (reference sequence). Losses at the gene ends were 0 bases for V and 4 bases for J; bases not matched to a gene: 2. The CDR3 spans 16 residues. The CDR3, as DNA: TGTGCCAGCAGCCAAGAGGCTAGCGGGGGGTACAATGAGCAGTTCTTC. It codes for CASSQEASGGYNEQFF.

This chain joins TRBV5-6 and TRBJ2-5; no reliable D call. This CDR3 region has 16 residues. V dropped 3 bases and J dropped 2 bases, with 17 bases sitting between them. Germline lookup yields CDR1 SGHDT and CDR2 YYEEEE. The CDR3 DNA follows: TGTGCCAGCAGCTCTAGGGTCATTCGATCACAAGAGACCCAGTACTTC. Translation: CASSSRVIRSQETQYF.

The table lists this clonotype with a few counts. The chain uses TRBV20-1 and TRBJ2-2; maybe TRBD1 (5 bases). The CDR3 is 15 residues long. Deletions cut 0 bases from V and 5 bases from J, with 13 bases between. Germline CDR1 and CDR2: DFQATT and SNEGSKA (reference sequence). CDR3: CSARDRVGWTGELFF. The CDR3 DNA is TGCAGTGCTAGAGACAGGGTCGGTTGGACCGGGGAGCTGTTTTTT.

V and J are TRBV3-1 and TRBJ1-2; TRBD1 aligns across 9 bases. The CDR3 sequence is 17 residues long. The trim removed 1 base at V and 2 bases at J, leaving 8 bases unmatched. Germline CDR1 reads LGHDT; CDR2 reads YNNKEL (reference sequence). CDR3 amino acids: CASSQGPAGTGNYGYTF. CDR3 bases: TGTGCCAGCAGCCAAGGCCCCGCCGGGACAGGGAACTATGGCTACACCTTC. The variable domain in full, completed from reference TRBV3-1 and TRBJ1-2, reads DTAVSQTPKYLVTQMGNDKSIKCEQNLGHDTMYWYKQDSKKFLKIMFSYNNKELIINETVPNRFSPKSPDKAHLNLHINSLELGDSAVYFCASSQGPAGTGNYGYTFGSGTRLTVV.

The rearrangement joins TRBV6-1 to TRBJ1-1; D not resolved. Trimming stripped 6 bases from V and 0 bases from J, with 11 bases between. Germline values: CDR1 MNHNS, CDR2 SASEGT. This CDR3 spans 14 amino acids. The CDR3 region is CASRSGLMNTEAFF. CDR3 nucleotide sequence: TGTGCCAGCAGATCAGGACTGATGAACACTGAAGCTTTCTTT.

This clonotype has ten or more counts. The V and J genes are TRBV7-9 and TRBJ1-2; 7 bases map to TRBD1. In germline, CDR1 is SEHNR, CDR2 FQNEAQ (reference sequence). This CDR3 has 13 residues. V was clipped by 5 bases and J by 6 bases; unmatched bases: 6. The CDR3 sequence: CASSPGQRNGYTF. The CDR3 DNA follows: TGTGCCAGCAGCCCGGGACAGCGCAATGGCTACACCTTC.

The rearrangement uses TRBV12-3 or TRBV12-4 and TRBJ2-3; TRBD1 matches 9 bases. Trimming cost V 6 bases and J 2 bases; bases outside gene matches: 12. The CDR3 consists of 17 residues. The DNA of the CDR3 is TGTGCCAGCAGCCCTGACAGGGGGGGCTTTTTCACAGATACGCAGTATTTT. Its protein is CASSPDRGGFFTDTQYF.

This clonotype was seen more than once but under ten times. The chain is built from TRBV20-1 and TRBJ2-3, with 7 bases matching TRBD2. This CDR3 has 15 residues. Looked up from germline, CDR1 is DFQATT and CDR2 is SNEGSKA (reference sequence). CDR3 nucleotide sequence: TGCAGCGGACTAGAGAGGGACGTGGGTTCAGATACGCAGTATTTT. Protein: CSGLERDVGSDTQYF.

The chain employs TRBV18 and TRBJ2-5, with a tentative D call TRBD1 (6 bases). The germline V gene has CDR1 KGHSH and CDR2 LQKENI. This CDR3 is built from 15 residues. Trimming shortened V by 0 bases and J by 1 base, and 9 bases separated the two germline ends. Here the CDR3 reads CASSPPRGGQETQYF. The CDR3 DNA reads as TGTGCCAGCTCACCACCAAGAGGGGGCCAAGAGACCCAGTACTTC.

The chain couples TRBV11-2 to TRBJ1-2, with TRBD1 as a possible D gene (5 bases). Germline lookup yields CDR1 SGHAT and CDR2 FQNNGV. Trimming took off 1 base at V and 5 bases at J, with 14 bases between the two ends. CDR3 length: 15 amino acids. Written as DNA, the CDR3 is TGTGCCAGCAGCTTAGTGGGCAGGGAGGGATATGGCTACACCTTC. This codes for CASSLVGREGYGYTF.

The V and J genes are TRBV30 and TRBJ2-7, with a tentative D call TRBD2 (5 bases). With 5 bases removed from V and 10 bases from J, the gap between germline ends came to 24 bases. This CDR3 is 14 amino acids long. Germline V gene data show CDR1 as GTSNPN and CDR2 as SVGIG (reference sequence). This CDR3 is CAWGSDNPLRAQYF. The CDR3 DNA is TGTGCCTGGGGATCAGACAACCCCTTGAGGGCTCAGTACTTC.

J is TRBJ2-1 and V is TRBV5-1; possibly TRBD2 for D (5 bases). The V gene lost 4 bases and the J gene lost 0 bases, with 14 bases spanning the gap. Germline CDR1 reads SGHRS; CDR2 reads YFSETQ. The CDR3 is 16 amino acids. The CDR3 loop is CASSRSGTSSYNEQFF. CDR3 DNA: TGCGCCAGCAGCCGAAGCGGCACTAGCTCCTACAATGAGCAGTTCTTC.

This chain links TRBV7-2 with TRBJ1-5; 9 bases map to TRBD1. Germline assignment: CDR1 SGHTA and CDR2 FQGNSA. The V gene end was trimmed by 5 bases and the J gene end by 7 bases; junction bases not matched to a gene: 6. The CDR3 sequence is 14 residues long. CDR3 amino acids: CASSRTGAGQPQHF. CDR3 bases: TGTGCCAGCAGCCGGACAGGGGCGGGGCAGCCCCAGCATTTT.

V and J are TRBV7-2 and TRBJ2-2; D not certain. CDR3 length equals 14 residues. CDR1 is SGHTA and CDR2 is FQGNSA in the germline V gene. V was pared by 0 bases and J by 7 bases, with 9 bases between. The CDR3 nucleotides read TGTGCCAGCAGCTTAGCGAAGGGAATCGGGGAGCTGTTTTTT. Residues: CASSLAKGIGELFF.

This clonotype has just a few counts. The chain employs TRBV3-1 and TRBJ2-3; 7 bases match TRBD2. Germline V gives CDR1 LGHDT, CDR2 YNNKEL (reference sequence). J was trimmed by 4 bases and V by 7 bases; bases with no gene match: 11. The CDR3 runs 15 residues. CDR3 bases: TGTGCCAGCACCCTAAGGGAGGGTCGTTCAGATACGCAGTATTTT. Its protein is CASTLREGRSDTQYF.